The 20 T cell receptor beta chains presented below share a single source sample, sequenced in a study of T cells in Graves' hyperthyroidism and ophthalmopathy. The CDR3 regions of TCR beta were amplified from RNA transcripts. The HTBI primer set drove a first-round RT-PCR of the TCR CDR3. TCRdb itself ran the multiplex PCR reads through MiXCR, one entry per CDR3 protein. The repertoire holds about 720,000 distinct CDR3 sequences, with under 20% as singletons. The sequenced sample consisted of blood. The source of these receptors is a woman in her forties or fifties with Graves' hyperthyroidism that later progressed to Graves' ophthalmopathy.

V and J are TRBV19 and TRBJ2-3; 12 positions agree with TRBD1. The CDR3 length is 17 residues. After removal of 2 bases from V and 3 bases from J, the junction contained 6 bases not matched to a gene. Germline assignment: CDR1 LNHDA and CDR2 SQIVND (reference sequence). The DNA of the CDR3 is TGTGCCAGTAGTATACCGGGACAGGGGGCCGGGACAGATACGCAGTATTTT. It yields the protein CASSIPGQGAGTDTQYF.

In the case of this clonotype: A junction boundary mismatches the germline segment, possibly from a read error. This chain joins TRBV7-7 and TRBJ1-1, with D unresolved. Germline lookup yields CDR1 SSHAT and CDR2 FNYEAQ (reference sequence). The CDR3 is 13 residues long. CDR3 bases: TGTGCTAGCAGCTACGACACGAACACTGAAGCTTTCTTT. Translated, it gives CASSYDTNTEAFF.

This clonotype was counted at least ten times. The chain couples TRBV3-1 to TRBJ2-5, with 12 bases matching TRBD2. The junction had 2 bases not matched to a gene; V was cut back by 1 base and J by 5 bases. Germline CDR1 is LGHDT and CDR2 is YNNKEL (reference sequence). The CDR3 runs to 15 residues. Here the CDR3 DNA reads TGTGCCAGCAGCCAAGCCCTAGCGGGGGGGGAGACCCAGTACTTC. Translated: CASSQALAGGETQYF.

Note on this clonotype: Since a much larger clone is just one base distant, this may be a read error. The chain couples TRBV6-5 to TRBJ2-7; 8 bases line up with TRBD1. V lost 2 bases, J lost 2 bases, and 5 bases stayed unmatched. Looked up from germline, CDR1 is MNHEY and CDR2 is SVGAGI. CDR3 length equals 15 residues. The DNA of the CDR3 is TGTGCCAGCAGTTACCGAGGACAGGGCCCCTACGAGCAGTACTTC. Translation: CASSYRGQGPYEQYF.

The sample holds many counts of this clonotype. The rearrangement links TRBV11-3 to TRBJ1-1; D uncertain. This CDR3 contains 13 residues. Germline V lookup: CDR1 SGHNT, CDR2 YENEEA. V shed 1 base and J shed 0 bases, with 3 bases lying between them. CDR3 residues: CASSLAMNTEAFF. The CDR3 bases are TGTGCCAGCAGCTTAGCCATGAACACTGAAGCTTTCTTT.

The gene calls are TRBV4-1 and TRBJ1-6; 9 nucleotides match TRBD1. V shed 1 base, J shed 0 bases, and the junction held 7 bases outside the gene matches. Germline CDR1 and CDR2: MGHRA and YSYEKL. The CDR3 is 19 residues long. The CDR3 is CASSQGDRVFSSYNSPLHF. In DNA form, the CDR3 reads TGCGCCAGCAGCCAAGGGGACAGGGTTTTCAGCTCCTATAATTCACCCCTCCACTTT.

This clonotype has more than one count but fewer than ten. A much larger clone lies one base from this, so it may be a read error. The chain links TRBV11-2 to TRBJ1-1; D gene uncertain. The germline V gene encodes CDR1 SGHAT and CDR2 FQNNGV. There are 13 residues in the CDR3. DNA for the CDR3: TGTGCCAGCAACTTAGATTTTAACACTGAAGCTTTCTTT. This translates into CASNLDFNTEAFF.

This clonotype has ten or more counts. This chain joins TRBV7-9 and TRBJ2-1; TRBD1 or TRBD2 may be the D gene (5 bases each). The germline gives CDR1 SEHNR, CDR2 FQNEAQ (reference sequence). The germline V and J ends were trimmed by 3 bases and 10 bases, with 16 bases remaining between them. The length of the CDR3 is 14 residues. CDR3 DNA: TGTGCCAGCAGCTTCGGGACCAACGAGCGGGAGCAGTTCTTC. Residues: CASSFGTNEREQFF. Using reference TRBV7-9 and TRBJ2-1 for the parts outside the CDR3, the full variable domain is DTGVSQNPRHKITKRGQNVTFRCDPISEHNRLYWYRQTLGQGPEFLTYFQNEAQLEKSRLLSDRFSAERPKGSFSTLEIQRTEQGDSAMYLCASSFGTNEREQFFGPGTRLTVL.

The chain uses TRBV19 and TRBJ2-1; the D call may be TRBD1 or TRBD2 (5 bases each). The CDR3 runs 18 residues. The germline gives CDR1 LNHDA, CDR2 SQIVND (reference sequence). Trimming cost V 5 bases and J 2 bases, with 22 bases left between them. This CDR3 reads CASSAYLSGRPAYNEQFF. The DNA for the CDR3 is TGTGCCAGTAGTGCTTATTTATCGGGGCGTCCCGCCTACAATGAGCAGTTCTTC.

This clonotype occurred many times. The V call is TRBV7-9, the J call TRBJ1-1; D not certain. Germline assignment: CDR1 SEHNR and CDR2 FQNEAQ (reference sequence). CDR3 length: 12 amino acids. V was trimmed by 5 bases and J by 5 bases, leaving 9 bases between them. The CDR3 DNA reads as TGTGCCAGCAGCCTGGAGGAAACTGAAGCTTTCTTT. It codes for CASSLEETEAFF.

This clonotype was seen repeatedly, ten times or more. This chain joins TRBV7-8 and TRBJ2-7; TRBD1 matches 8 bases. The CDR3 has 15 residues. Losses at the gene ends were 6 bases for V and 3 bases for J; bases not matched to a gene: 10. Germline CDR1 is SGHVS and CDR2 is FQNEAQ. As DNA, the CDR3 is TGTGCCAGCAGAGAAGCAGGGGGCGATAGCTACGAGCAGTACTTC. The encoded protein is CASREAGGDSYEQYF.

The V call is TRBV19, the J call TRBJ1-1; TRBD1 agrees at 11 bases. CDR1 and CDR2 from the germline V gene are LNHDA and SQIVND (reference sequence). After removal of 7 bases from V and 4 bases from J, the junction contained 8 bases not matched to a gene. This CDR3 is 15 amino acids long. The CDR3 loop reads CASKPTGTGGTEAFF. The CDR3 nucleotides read TGTGCCAGTAAACCTACCGGGACAGGGGGCACTGAAGCTTTCTTT.

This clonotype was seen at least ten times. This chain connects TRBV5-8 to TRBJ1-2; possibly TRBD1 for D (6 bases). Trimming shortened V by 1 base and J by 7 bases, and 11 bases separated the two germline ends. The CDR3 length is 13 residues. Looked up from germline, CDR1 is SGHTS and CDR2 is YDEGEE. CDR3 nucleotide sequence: TGTGCCAGCAGCTTGCAGGGGAGGGGTGGCTACACCTTC. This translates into CASSLQGRGGYTF. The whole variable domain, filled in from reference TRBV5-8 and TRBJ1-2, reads EAGVTQSPTHLIKTRGQQATLRCSPISGHTSVYWYQQALGLGLQFLLWYDEGEERNRGNFPPRFSGRQFPNYSSELNVNALELEDSALYLCASSLQGRGGYTFGSGTRLTVV.

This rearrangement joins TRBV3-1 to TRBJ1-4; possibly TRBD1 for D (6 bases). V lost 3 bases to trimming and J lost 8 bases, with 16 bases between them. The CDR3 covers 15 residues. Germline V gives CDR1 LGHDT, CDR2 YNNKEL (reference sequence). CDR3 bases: TGTGCCAGCAGCCACGGAGCACAGGGTAGCGAAAAACTGTTTTTT. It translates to CASSHGAQGSEKLFF.

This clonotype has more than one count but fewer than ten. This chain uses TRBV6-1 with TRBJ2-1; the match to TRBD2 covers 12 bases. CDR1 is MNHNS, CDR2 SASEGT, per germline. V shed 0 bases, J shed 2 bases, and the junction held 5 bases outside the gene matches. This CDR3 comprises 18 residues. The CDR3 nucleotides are TGTGCCAGCAGTGAAGCGGCTAGCGGGGGGGCCGCCTACAATGAGCAGTTCTTC. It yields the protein CASSEAASGGAAYNEQFF.

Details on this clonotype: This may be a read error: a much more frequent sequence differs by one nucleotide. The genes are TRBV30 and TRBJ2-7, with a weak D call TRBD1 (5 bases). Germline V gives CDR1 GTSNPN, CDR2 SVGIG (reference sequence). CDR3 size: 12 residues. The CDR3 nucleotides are TGTACCTGGAGTGATCAGGGATACGAGCAGTACTTC. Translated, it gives CTWSDQGYEQYF. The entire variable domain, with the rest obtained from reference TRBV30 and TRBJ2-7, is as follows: SQTIHQWPATLVQPVGSPLSLECTVEGTSNPNLYWYRQAAGRGLQLLFYSVGIGQISSEVPQNLSASRPQDRQFILSSKKLLLSDSGFYLCTWSDQGYEQYFGPGTRLTVT.

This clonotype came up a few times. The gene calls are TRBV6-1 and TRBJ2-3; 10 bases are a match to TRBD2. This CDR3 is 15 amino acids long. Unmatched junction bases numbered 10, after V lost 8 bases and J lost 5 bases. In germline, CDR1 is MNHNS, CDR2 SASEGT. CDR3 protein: CASSTLAGAGDTQYF. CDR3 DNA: TGTGCCAGCTCAACGCTAGCGGGGGCCGGAGATACGCAGTATTTT.

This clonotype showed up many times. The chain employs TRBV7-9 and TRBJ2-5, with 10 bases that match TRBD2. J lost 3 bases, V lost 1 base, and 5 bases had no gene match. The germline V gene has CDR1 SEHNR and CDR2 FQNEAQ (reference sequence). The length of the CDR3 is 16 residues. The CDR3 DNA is TGTGCCAGCAGCTTAGGGCTAGCGGGGGTTGAAGAGACCCAGTACTTC. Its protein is CASSLGLAGVEETQYF.

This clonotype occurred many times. In nucleotides, the CDR3 is TGCAGTGCTAGAGATCTAGCTAATGGCTACACCTTC. This gives the protein CSARDLANGYTF. The J gene is TRBJ1-2, the V gene TRBV20-1; no clear D gene. Germline CDR1 and CDR2: DFQATT and SNEGSKA (reference sequence). Trimming stripped 0 bases from V and 6 bases from J, with 8 bases between. This CDR3 has 12 residues.

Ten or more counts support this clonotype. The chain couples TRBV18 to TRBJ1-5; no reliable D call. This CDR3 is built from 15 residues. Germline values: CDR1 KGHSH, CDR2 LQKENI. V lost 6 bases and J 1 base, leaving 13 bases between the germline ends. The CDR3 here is CASSPGWESNQPQHF. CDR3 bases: TGTGCCAGCTCTCCCGGGTGGGAGAGCAATCAGCCCCAGCATTTT.